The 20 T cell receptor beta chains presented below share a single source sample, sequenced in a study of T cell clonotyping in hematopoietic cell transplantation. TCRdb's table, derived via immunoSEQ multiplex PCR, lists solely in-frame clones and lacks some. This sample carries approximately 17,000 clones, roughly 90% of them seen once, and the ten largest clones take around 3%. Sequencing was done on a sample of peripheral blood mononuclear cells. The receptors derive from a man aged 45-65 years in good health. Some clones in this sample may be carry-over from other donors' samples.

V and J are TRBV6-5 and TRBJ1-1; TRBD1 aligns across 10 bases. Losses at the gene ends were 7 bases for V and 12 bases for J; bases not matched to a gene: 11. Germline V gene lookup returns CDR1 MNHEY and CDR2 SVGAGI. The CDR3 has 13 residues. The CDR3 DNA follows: TGTGCCAGCACCCCCGGGACAGGGGTTCAAACTTTCTTT. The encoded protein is CASTPGTGVQTFF.

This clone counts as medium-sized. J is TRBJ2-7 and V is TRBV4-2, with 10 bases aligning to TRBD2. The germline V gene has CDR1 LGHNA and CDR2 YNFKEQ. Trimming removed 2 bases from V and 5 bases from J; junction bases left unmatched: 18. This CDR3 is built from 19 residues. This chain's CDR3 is CASSQYRTSGDGGGNEQYF. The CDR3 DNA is TGTGCCAGCAGCCAATACAGAACTAGCGGGGATGGCGGAGGGAACGAGCAGTACTTC.

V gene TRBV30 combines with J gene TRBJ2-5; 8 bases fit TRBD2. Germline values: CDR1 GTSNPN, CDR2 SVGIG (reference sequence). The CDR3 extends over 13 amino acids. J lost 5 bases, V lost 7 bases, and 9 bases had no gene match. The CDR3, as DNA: TGTGCCTCGGGAGGGGCCCAAAGCGAGACCCAGTACTTC. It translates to CASGGAQSETQYF.

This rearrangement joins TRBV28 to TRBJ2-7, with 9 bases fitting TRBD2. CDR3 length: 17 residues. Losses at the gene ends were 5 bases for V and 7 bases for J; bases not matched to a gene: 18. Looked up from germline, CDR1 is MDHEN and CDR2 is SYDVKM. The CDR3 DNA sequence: TGTGCCAGCAGTCGGAAACGACTAGCGGCAATTCGGGAGGAGCAGTACTTC. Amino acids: CASSRKRLAAIREEQYF.

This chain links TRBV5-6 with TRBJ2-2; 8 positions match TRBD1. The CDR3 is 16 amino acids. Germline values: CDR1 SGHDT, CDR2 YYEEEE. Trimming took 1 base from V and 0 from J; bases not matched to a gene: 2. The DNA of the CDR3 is TGTGCCAGCAGCTTGTGGGGACAGGCGAACACCGGGGAGCTGTTTTTT. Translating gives CASSLWGQANTGELFF.

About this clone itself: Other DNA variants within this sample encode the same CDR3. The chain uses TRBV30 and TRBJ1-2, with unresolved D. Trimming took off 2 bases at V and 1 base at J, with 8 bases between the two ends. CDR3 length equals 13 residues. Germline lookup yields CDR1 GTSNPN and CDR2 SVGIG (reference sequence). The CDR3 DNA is TGTGCCTGGAGTCTGGGTATTAACTATGGCTACACCTTC. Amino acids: CAWSLGINYGYTF.

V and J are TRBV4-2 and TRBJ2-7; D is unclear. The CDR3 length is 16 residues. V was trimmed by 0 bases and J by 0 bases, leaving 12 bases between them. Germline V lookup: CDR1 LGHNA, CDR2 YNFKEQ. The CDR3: CASSQDLWPSSYEQYF. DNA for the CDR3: TGTGCCAGCAGCCAAGATCTGTGGCCCAGCTCCTACGAGCAGTACTTC.

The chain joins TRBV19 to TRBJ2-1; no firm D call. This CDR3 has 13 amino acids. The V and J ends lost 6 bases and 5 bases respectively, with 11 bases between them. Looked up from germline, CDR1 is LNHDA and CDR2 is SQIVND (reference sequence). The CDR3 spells CASRSYTHNEQFF. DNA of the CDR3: TGTGCCAGTAGATCATATACACACAATGAGCAGTTCTTC.

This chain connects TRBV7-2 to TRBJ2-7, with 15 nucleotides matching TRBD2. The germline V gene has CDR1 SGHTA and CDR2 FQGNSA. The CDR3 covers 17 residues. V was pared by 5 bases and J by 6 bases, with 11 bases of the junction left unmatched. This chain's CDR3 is CASSRTSGGGLFVEQYF. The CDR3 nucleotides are TGTGCCAGCAGCAGGACTAGCGGGGGGGGATTGTTTGTCGAGCAGTACTTC.

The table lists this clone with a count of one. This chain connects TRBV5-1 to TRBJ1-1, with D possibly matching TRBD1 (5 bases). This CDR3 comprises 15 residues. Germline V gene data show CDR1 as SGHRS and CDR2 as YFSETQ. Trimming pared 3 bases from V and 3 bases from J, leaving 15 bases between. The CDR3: CASSSSGEGHTEAFF. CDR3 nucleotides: TGCGCCAGCAGCTCCTCGGGGGAGGGGCACACTGAAGCTTTCTTT.

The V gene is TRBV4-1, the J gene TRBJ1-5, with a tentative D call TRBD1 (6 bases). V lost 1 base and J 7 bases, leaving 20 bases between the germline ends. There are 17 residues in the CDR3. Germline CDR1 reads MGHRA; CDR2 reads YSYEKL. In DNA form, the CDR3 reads TGCGCCAGCAGCCAAGTCCCCGGGGGGGGCGGAGTACAGCCCCAGCATTTT. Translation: CASSQVPGGGGVQPQHF.

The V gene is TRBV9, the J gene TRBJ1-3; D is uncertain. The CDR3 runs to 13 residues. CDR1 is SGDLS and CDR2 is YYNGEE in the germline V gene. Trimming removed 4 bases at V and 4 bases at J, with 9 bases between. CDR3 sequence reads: CASSPRSGNTIYF. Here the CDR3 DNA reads TGTGCCAGCAGCCCCCGGTCAGGAAACACCATATATTTT.

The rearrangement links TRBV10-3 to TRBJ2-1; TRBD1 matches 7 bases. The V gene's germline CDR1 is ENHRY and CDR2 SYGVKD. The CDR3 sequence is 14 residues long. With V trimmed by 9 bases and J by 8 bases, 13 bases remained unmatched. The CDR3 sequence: CAITKGAERDEQFF. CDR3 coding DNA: TGTGCCATAACCAAGGGGGCCGAAAGGGATGAGCAGTTCTTC.

The CDR3 nucleotides read TGTGCCAGCAGCTTAGAACTGTCGGGTCAGCCCCAGCATTTT. Its translation: CASSLELSGQPQHF. This chain connects TRBV7-2 to TRBJ1-5, with unresolved D. Germline-derived CDR1 and CDR2 are SGHTA and FQGNSA. The V end lost 1 base, the J end lost 6 bases, and 10 bases lay between the germline ends. The CDR3 has 14 amino acids.

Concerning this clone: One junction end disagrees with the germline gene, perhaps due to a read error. Here the CDR3 reads CASSLDPGRLETQYF. The CDR3 coding sequence is TGTGCTAGCAGCTTAGACCCGGGTCGATTAGAGACCCAGTACTTC. The chain carries TRBV7-7 and TRBJ2-5; D gene uncertain. CDR1 is SSHAT and CDR2 is FNYEAQ in the germline V gene (reference sequence). The CDR3 runs to 15 residues.

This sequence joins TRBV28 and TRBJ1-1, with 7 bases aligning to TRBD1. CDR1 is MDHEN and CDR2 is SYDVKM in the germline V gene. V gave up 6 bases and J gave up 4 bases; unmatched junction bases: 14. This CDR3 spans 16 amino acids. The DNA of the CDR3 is TGTGCCAGCAGCCCCTTGAGGGGGCAAGGGGGCACTGAAGCTTTCTTT. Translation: CASSPLRGQGGTEAFF.

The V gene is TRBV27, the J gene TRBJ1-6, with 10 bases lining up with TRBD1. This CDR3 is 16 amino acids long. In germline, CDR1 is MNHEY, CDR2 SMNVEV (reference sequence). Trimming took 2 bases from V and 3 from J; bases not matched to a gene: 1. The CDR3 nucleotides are TGTGCCAGCAGTTTACGGACAGGGGGCTATAATTCACCCCTCCACTTT. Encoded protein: CASSLRTGGYNSPLHF.

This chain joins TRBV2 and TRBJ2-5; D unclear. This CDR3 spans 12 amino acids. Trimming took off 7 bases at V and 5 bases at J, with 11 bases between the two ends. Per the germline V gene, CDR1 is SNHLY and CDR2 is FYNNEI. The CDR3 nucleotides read TGTGCCAGCACGGGCCTGAGGGAGACCCAGTACTTC. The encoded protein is CASTGLRETQYF.

The CDR3 DNA follows: TGTGCCAGCAGTCCGTTACAGGGGGCCCCCGGGCCCCAGCATTTT. It translates to CASSPLQGAPGPQHF. The chain uses TRBV27 and TRBJ1-5; 9 bases match TRBD1. Germline CDR1 reads MNHEY; CDR2 reads SMNVEV (reference sequence). The CDR3 runs 15 residues. V dropped 5 bases and J dropped 9; count of bases not matched to a gene: 11.

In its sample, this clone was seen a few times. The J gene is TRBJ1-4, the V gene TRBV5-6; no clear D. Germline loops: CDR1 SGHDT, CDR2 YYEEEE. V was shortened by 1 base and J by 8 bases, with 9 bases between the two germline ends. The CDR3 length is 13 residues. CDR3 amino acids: CASSLWTGEKLFF. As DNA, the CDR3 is TGTGCCAGCAGCTTGTGGACGGGCGAAAAACTGTTTTTT.